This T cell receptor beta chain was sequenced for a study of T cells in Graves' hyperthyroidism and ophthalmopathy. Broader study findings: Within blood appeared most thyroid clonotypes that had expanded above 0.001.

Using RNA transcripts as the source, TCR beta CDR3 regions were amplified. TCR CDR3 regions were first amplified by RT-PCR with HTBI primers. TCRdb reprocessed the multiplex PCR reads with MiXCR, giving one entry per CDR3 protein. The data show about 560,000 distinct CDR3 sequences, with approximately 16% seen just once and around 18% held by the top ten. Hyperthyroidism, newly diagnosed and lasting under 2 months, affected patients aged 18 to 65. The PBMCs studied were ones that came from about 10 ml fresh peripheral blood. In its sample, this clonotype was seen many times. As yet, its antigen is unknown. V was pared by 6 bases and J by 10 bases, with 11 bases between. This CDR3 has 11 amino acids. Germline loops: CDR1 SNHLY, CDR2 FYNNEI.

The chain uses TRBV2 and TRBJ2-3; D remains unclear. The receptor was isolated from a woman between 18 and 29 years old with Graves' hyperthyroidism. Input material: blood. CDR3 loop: CASRAVGPQYF. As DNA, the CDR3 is TGTGCCAGCAGGGCGGTCGGGCCGCAGTATTTT.